The source of this T cell receptor beta chain is a study of T cell clonotyping in hematopoietic cell transplantation. About the research overall: Cytoreduction preceded collection of pretransplant recipient samples. Study-wide points: CD4 and CD8 repertoire contributions could not be separated without sorting.

Noted time point: recipient sample about 28 days before transplant, after cytoreduction. This CDR3 has 12 residues. V was cut by 4 bases and J by 5 bases, with 9 bases left in between. Germline assignment: CDR1 SQVTM and CDR2 ANQGSEA. Concerning this clone itself: The antigen is unknown.

Method: immunoSEQ multiplex PCR; TCRdb's copy keeps in-frame clones and lacks some. Among some 30,000 clones, 60% to 80% were seen once, and the ten largest hold about 6%. Sample: peripheral blood mononuclear cells, taken before stem cell transplant. The J gene is TRBJ2-1, the V gene TRBV29-1, with D possibly matching TRBD1 (5 bases). The receptor comes from a man in his forties or fifties with myelodysplastic syndrome. Some clones in this sample may be carry-over from other donors' samples. The CDR3 spells CSVAGADNEQFF. In nucleotides, the CDR3 is TGCAGCGTTGCTGGGGCAGACAATGAGCAGTTCTTC.